This entry lists 8 T cell receptor beta chains sequenced from one sample in a study of beta chain features in type 1 diabetes. Study-wide results and caveats: Moderate but significant shortening of TCRB CDR3s was recorded in all four CD4+ subsets from Type 1 diabetes patients.

For these receptors, no antigen is known. Expressed TCRB transcripts were sequenced because the entire RNA isolate underwent reverse transcription. Repertoires were generated with immunoSEQ multiplex PCR, while TCRdb's copy carries only in-frame clones and drops some. The repertoire holds hundreds of thousands of clones, with roughly 12% as singletons. Sequencing was performed on naive CD4+ T cells from blood. The receptors come from a man younger than 35 with type 1 diabetes.

The chain links TRBV30 to TRBJ1-5; D might be TRBD1 (5 bases). The CDR3 sequence is 14 residues long. Trimming cost V 3 bases and J 12 bases, with 21 bases left between them. Germline CDR1 reads GTSNPN; CDR2 reads SVGIG (reference sequence). The CDR3 here is CAWSVESGAMSQHF. CDR3 nucleotides: TGTGCCTGGAGCGTTGAATCCGGGGCCATGAGCCAGCATTTT.

The chain carries TRBV30 and TRBJ1-2, with D hard to call. The germline V gene has CDR1 GTSNPN and CDR2 SVGIG (reference sequence). The V end was cut by 4 bases, the J end by 8 bases, with 14 bases between. The CDR3 covers 12 residues. In DNA, the CDR3 is TGTGCCTGGACCCCGGGGAGAAAAGGCTACACCTTC. It is translated as CAWTPGRKGYTF.

This clone was recorded a few times. The chain combines TRBV7-9 with TRBJ2-3; TRBD2 aligns across 13 bases. Germline CDR1 SEHNR, CDR2 FQNEAQ (reference sequence). J gave up 2 bases and V 4 bases, and 3 bases lay outside the gene matches. This CDR3 spans 16 amino acids. The CDR3 spells CASSYGTSGDTDTQYF. DNA of the CDR3: TGTGCCAGCAGCTACGGGACTAGCGGGGACACAGATACGCAGTATTTT.

The genes are TRBV25-1 and TRBJ1-6, with TRBD1 matching over 7 bases. This CDR3 region has 16 residues. Germline-derived CDR1 and CDR2 are MGHDK and SYGVNS. V shed 4 bases, J shed 7 bases, and the junction held 10 bases outside the gene matches. The DNA for the CDR3 is TGTGCCAGCAGTGCCCTAGGGTCGGGACAGAATTCACCCCTCCACTTT. Its translation: CASSALGSGQNSPLHF.

V is TRBV25-1 and J is TRBJ1-1; no clear D gene. Germline CDR1 is MGHDK and CDR2 is SYGVNS. The CDR3 has 15 residues. V was trimmed by 8 bases and J by 0 bases, leaving 16 bases between them. CDR3 residues: CASRYGLHMNTEAFF. In DNA, the CDR3 is TGTGCCAGCCGTTATGGACTACATATGAACACTGAAGCTTTCTTT.

V gene TRBV5-1 combines with J gene TRBJ2-7; D not resolved. CDR3 length: 13 residues. Trimming removed 2 bases from V and 3 bases from J, with 9 bases in between. Germline CDR1 SGHRS, CDR2 YFSETQ. CDR3 DNA: TGCGCCAGCAGCTTCCCCGGACGCTACGAGCAGTACTTC. Its translation: CASSFPGRYEQYF. The full variable domain, in which reference TRBV5-1 and TRBJ2-7 provide the parts outside the CDR3, is KAGVTQTPRYLIKTRGQQVTLSCSPISGHRSVSWYQQTPGQGLQFLFEYFSETQRNKGNFPGRFSGRQFSNSRSEMNVSTLELGDSALYLCASSFPGRYEQYFGPGTRLTVT.

The chain couples TRBV5-1 to TRBJ2-7; D call uncertain. The CDR3 is made up of 13 amino acids. V was clipped by 2 bases and J by 2 bases, with 8 bases between them. CDR1 and CDR2 (germline): SGHRS, YFSETQ. In DNA, the CDR3 is TGCGCCAGCAGCTTCAGCGCTCCCTACGAGCAGTACTTC. Its protein product is CASSFSAPYEQYF. Drawing the rest from reference TRBV5-1 and TRBJ2-7, the complete variable domain is KAGVTQTPRYLIKTRGQQVTLSCSPISGHRSVSWYQQTPGQGLQFLFEYFSETQRNKGNFPGRFSGRQFSNSRSEMNVSTLELGDSALYLCASSFSAPYEQYFGPGTRLTVT.

The DNA for the CDR3 is TGTGCCAGCAGCTTGGGGGACAGGGGCCACCTTCCCCTCCACTTT. Encoded protein: CASSLGDRGHLPLHF. The chain joins TRBV5-4 to TRBJ1-6, with TRBD1 matching over 10 bases. V lost 0 bases and J lost 13; bases outside the gene matches: 7. The CDR3 sequence is 15 residues long. In germline, CDR1 is SGHNT, CDR2 YYREEE (reference sequence).